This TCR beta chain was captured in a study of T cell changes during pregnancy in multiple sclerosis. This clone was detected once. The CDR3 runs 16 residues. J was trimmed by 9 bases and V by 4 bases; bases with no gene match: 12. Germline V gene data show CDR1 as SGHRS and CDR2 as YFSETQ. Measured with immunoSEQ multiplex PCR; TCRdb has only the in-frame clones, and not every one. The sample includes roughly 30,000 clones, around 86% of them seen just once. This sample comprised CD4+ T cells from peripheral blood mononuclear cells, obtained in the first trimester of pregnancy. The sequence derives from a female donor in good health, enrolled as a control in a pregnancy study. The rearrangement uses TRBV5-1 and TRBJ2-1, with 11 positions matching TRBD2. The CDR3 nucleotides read TGCGCCAGCAGCGAGTTAGCGGGAGGGCCTTCAGGTGAGCAGTTCTTC. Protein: CASSELAGGPSGEQFF.